These 32 T cell receptor beta chains share one sample of origin, sequenced in a study of blood T cell repertoires in COVID-19 (dated by TCRdb to the early 2020s). Library creation used the immunoSEQ multiplex PCR assay. Not all clones reach the TCRdb copy of this immuneACCESS table, which keeps in-frame sequences only. Checked studies attribute under half of the gap to unresolved V genes and leave the rest unexplained. This sample is represented by tens of thousands of clones; around 87% of them were singletons. The ten largest clones represent around 3.6% of the sample. Sequences were obtained from peripheral blood. The source of these receptors is a human donor in a cohort sampled during active COVID-19.

The chain links TRBV19 to TRBJ2-1; TRBD1 might be the D (6 bases). The CDR3 contains 14 residues. The V and J ends lost 7 bases and 0 bases respectively, with 10 bases between them. The V gene's germline CDR1 is LNHDA and CDR2 SQIVND (reference sequence). The CDR3 reads CASTPGASYNEQFF. Written as DNA, the CDR3 is TGTGCCAGTACCCCAGGGGCCTCCTACAATGAGCAGTTCTTC.

The rearrangement uses TRBV11-3 and TRBJ2-3, with 12 bases that match TRBD2. The V and J ends lost 1 base and 3 bases, in that order; junction bases with no gene match: 8. The CDR3 is 18 amino acids. The V gene's germline CDR1 is SGHNT and CDR2 YENEEA. The CDR3 nucleotides are TGTGCCAGCAGCTTAGTGCGCAAGCTAGCGGGGGGGACAGATACGCAGTATTTT. It codes for CASSLVRKLAGGTDTQYF.

DNA of the CDR3: TGCGCCAGCAGCTCAGAGGGAAGCTCCTACGAGCAGTACTTC. Translating it yields CASSSEGSSYEQYF. J is TRBJ2-7 and V is TRBV5-1, with D perhaps TRBD2 (5 bases). Germline values: CDR1 SGHRS, CDR2 YFSETQ. This CDR3 region has 14 residues. V was pared by 3 bases and J by 0 bases, with 10 bases between.

This clone was recorded a few times. V usage is TRBV27 and J usage is TRBJ1-4, with D perhaps matching TRBD1 (5 bases). Germline values: CDR1 MNHEY, CDR2 SMNVEV (reference sequence). The CDR3 consists of 14 residues. The V and J ends lost 4 bases and 7 bases respectively, with 13 bases between them. The CDR3 sequence is CASSSEGRFEKLFF. CDR3 sequence (DNA): TGTGCCAGCAGTTCGGAGGGGCGGTTTGAAAAACTGTTTTTT.

The CDR3 coding sequence is TGTGCCAGCAGCCAAGATGTCCACCTATACACTGAAGCTTTCTTT. Translating gives CASSQDVHLYTEAFF. The V and J genes are TRBV3-1 (or the pseudogene TRBV3-2) and TRBJ1-1, with D hard to call. Per germline, CDR1 LGHDT and CDR2 YNNKEL (reference sequence). The CDR3 runs to 15 residues. V lost 0 bases and J 3 bases, leaving 11 bases between the germline ends.

CDR3 region: CASSAQGNYGYTF. DNA for the CDR3: TGTGCCAGCAGTGCGCAGGGGAACTATGGCTACACCTTC. The chain couples TRBV2 to TRBJ1-2; D may be TRBD1 (6 bases). The CDR3 spans 13 residues. The V and J ends lost 4 bases and 2 bases respectively, with 8 bases between them. CDR1 SNHLY and CDR2 FYNNEI come from the germline V gene.

This clone was found once. The rearrangement joins TRBV10-3 to TRBJ2-3; 12 nucleotides align to TRBD2. Germline CDR1 and CDR2: ENHRY and SYGVKD. The CDR3 sequence is 16 residues long. The V and J ends lost 5 bases and 6 bases, in that order; junction bases with no gene match: 9. Written as DNA, the CDR3 is TGTGCCATCAGTCCCCGACTAGCGGGGGCCCTTGATACGCAGTATTTT. This sequence encodes CAISPRLAGALDTQYF.

The chain has TRBV6-6 and TRBJ2-7; possibly TRBD2 for D (6 bases). Trimming shortened V by 7 bases and J by 3 bases, and 16 bases separated the two germline ends. In germline, CDR1 is MNHNY, CDR2 SVGAGI (reference sequence). The CDR3 is made up of 14 amino acids. For the CDR3, the DNA is TGTGCCAGCACCCAGGGCCGGGGGTACTACGAGCAGTACTTC. It specifies CASTQGRGYYEQYF.

The chain couples TRBV7-9 to TRBJ2-3, with a weak D call TRBD1 (5 bases). In germline, CDR1 is SEHNR, CDR2 FQNEAQ (reference sequence). The germline V and J ends were trimmed by 5 bases and 0 bases, with 12 bases remaining between them. This CDR3 spans 15 amino acids. CDR3 sequence: CASSEGVQSTDTQYF. CDR3 DNA sequence: TGTGCCAGCAGCGAAGGGGTCCAGAGCACAGATACGCAGTATTTT.

The chain has TRBV28 and TRBJ1-2; D is ambiguous. There are 12 residues in the CDR3. Germline CDR1 MDHEN, CDR2 SYDVKM. Trimming stripped 6 bases from V and 11 bases from J, with 16 bases between. CDR3 DNA sequence: TGTGCCAGCAGCCCTGCGGGTAGAAGTTACACCTTC. This encodes CASSPAGRSYTF.

The J gene is TRBJ1-1, the V gene TRBV11-2; 7 bases are shared with TRBD1. CDR1 and CDR2 (germline): SGHAT, FQNNGV. The length of the CDR3 is 17 residues. Trimming removed 1 base from V and 5 bases from J; junction bases left unmatched: 13. CDR3 DNA: TGTGCCAGCAGCTTAGCCGGAGGGGGCAGGGTTGATACTGAAGCTTTCTTT. Encoded protein: CASSLAGGGRVDTEAFF.

This chain links TRBV29-1 with TRBJ2-5, with 7 positions matching TRBD2. The DNA end is a closer match to TRBJ2-7, so the J assignment may be wrong. Germline CDR1 and CDR2: SQVTM and ANQGSEA. This CDR3 has 12 residues. The CDR3 DNA reads as TGCAGCGTTCAGGGCGGGGGTTACGAGCAGTACTTC. This codes for CSVQGGGYEQYF.

The chain couples TRBV9 to TRBJ2-2, with 7 bases aligning to TRBD2. Germline V gene lookup returns CDR1 SGDLS and CDR2 YYNGEE. V trimming: 0 bases; J trimming: 3 bases; junction bases outside the gene matches: 2. This CDR3 comprises 15 residues. Written as DNA, the CDR3 is TGTGCCAGCAGCGTAGAAGCGGGGTACACCGGGGAGCTGTTTTTT. Translated: CASSVEAGYTGELFF. The complete variable domain, with remaining parts taken from reference TRBV9 and TRBJ2-2, reads DSGVTQTPKHLITATGQRVTLRCSPRSGDLSVYWYQQSLDQGLQFLIQYYNGEERAKGNILERFSAQQFPDLHSELNLSSLELGDSALYFCASSVEAGYTGELFFGEGSRLTVL.

The chain couples TRBV5-1 to TRBJ2-1, with a tentative D call TRBD2 (7 bases). Germline assignment: CDR1 SGHRS and CDR2 YFSETQ. Trimming removed 6 bases at V and 6 bases at J, with 22 bases between. The CDR3 contains 16 residues. The CDR3 nucleotides are TGCGCCAGCATCCCTTTAGGGGGGGCTTTCGGCAATGAGCAGTTCTTC. The encoded protein is CASIPLGGAFGNEQFF.

The V gene is TRBV24-1, the J gene TRBJ2-7; 11 bases are shared with TRBD2. Germline V gene lookup returns CDR1 KGHDR and CDR2 SFDVKD. There are 15 residues in the CDR3. V trimming: 4 bases; J trimming: 3 bases; junction bases outside the gene matches: 4. CDR3 DNA: TGTGCCACCAGTGAAACTAGCGGGAGCTACTACGAGCAGTACTTC. Protein: CATSETSGSYYEQYF.

The genes are TRBV2 and TRBJ1-6, with 7 bases that match TRBD1. The ends lost 5 bases at V and 0 bases at J; junction bases unmatched: 7. The CDR3 loop spans 17 amino acids. Germline CDR1 reads SNHLY; CDR2 reads FYNNEI. The CDR3 is CASSIGQASSYNSPLHF. CDR3 in DNA: TGTGCCAGCAGTATCGGACAGGCCAGCTCCTATAATTCACCCCTCCACTTT.

The rearrangement joins TRBV24-1 to TRBJ2-7; TRBD2 agrees at 9 bases. The CDR3 sequence is 16 residues long. Trimming removed 3 bases from V and 4 bases from J; junction bases left unmatched: 9. Germline lookup yields CDR1 KGHDR and CDR2 SFDVKD. The CDR3 is CATSDTGAGGLYEQYF. DNA for the CDR3: TGTGCCACCAGTGATACGGGCGCGGGAGGGCTGTACGAGCAGTACTTC.

This rearrangement joins TRBV5-1 to TRBJ2-1; 12 nucleotides agree with TRBD2. The CDR3 sequence is 16 residues long. V lost 1 base to trimming and J lost 1 base; unmatched junction nucleotides: 0. The germline V gene has CDR1 SGHRS and CDR2 YFSETQ. CDR3 sequence: CASSLTSGRSYNEQFF. The CDR3 DNA reads TGCGCCAGCAGCTTGACTAGCGGGAGGTCCTACAATGAGCAGTTCTTC.

V and J are TRBV19 and TRBJ2-2; the D gene is possibly TRBD1 (6 bases). Per germline, CDR1 LNHDA and CDR2 SQIVND (reference sequence). The CDR3 has 15 residues. Trimming removed 3 bases from V and 6 bases from J, with 14 bases in between. In DNA form, the CDR3 reads TGTGCCAGTAGTATCATACAGGGTCCCCCCGGGGAGCTGTTTTTT. Translation: CASSIIQGPPGELFF.

J is TRBJ2-1 and V is TRBV24-1; 8 bases fit TRBD1. This CDR3 is built from 15 residues. Germline V gene lookup returns CDR1 KGHDR and CDR2 SFDVKD. V shed 0 bases, J shed 5 bases, and the junction held 2 bases outside the gene matches. CDR3 region: CATSDLGQGNNEQFF. For the CDR3, the DNA is TGTGCCACCAGTGATTTGGGACAGGGCAACAATGAGCAGTTCTTC.

The chain couples TRBV5-6 to TRBJ2-7; TRBD1 is a possible D gene (5 bases). Per the germline V gene, CDR1 is SGHDT and CDR2 is YYEEEE. The CDR3 extends over 15 amino acids. V lost 0 bases to trimming and J lost 3 bases, with 13 bases between them. The CDR3 nucleotides read TGTGCCAGCAGCTTGGGAGCAGGGTCCATCTACGAGCAGTACTTC. The encoded protein is CASSLGAGSIYEQYF.

The chain combines TRBV6-2 or TRBV6-3 with TRBJ2-1, with unresolved D. V was trimmed by 0 bases and J by 3 bases, leaving 15 bases between them. CDR3 length: 17 amino acids. Germline lookup yields CDR1 MNHEY and CDR2 SVGEGT. CDR3 loop: CASSYSLEYVNYNEQFF. Written as DNA, the CDR3 is TGTGCCAGCAGTTACTCCTTAGAATACGTAAACTACAATGAGCAGTTCTTC.

CDR3 residues: CASSSRTGGYEQYF. CDR3 DNA sequence: TGCGCCAGCAGCTCCCGGACAGGGGGGTACGAGCAGTACTTC. The chain has TRBV4-3 and TRBJ2-7; 10 bases are a match to TRBD1. The V segment lost 5 bases and the J segment 4 bases; nucleotides outside the gene matches: 5. This CDR3 region has 14 residues. CDR1 LGHNA and CDR2 YSLEER come from the germline V gene.

This chain joins TRBV3-1 (or the pseudogene TRBV3-2) and TRBJ2-1, with TRBD2 as a possible D gene (6 bases). Germline CDR1 is LGHDT and CDR2 is YNNKEL (reference sequence). V lost 0 bases and J 6 bases, leaving 15 bases between the germline ends. This CDR3 spans 16 amino acids. The CDR3 here is CASSQEATPGLNEQFF. The CDR3 coding sequence is TGTGCCAGCAGCCAAGAAGCGACCCCGGGACTCAATGAGCAGTTCTTC.

The chain carries TRBV5-4 and TRBJ1-1; no definite D call. Germline loops: CDR1 SGHNT, CDR2 YYREEE (reference sequence). This CDR3 is built from 14 residues. The V end lost 1 base, the J end lost 3 bases, and 10 bases lay between the germline ends. CDR3 sequence reads: CASSLTVADTEAFF. In nucleotides, the CDR3 is TGTGCCAGCAGCTTGACGGTGGCGGACACTGAAGCTTTCTTT.

The gene calls are TRBV3-1 (or the pseudogene TRBV3-2) and TRBJ1-1; D remains ambiguous. V was cut by 1 base and J by 0 bases, with 12 bases left in between. Germline-derived CDR1 and CDR2 are LGHDT and YNNKEL (reference sequence). The CDR3 is 16 residues long. As DNA, the CDR3 is TGTGCCAGCAGCCAAGTCCGCGGGAACTTGAACACTGAAGCTTTCTTT. Translated, it gives CASSQVRGNLNTEAFF.

This clone was observed a single time. CDR3 region: CASSSPRTGSFSGANVLTF. The DNA of the CDR3 is TGTGCCAGCAGTTCCCCCCGGACAGGGTCTTTTTCTGGGGCCAACGTCCTGACTTTC. This rearrangement joins TRBV6-2 or TRBV6-3 to TRBJ2-6; 8 bases are a match to TRBD1. CDR1 MNHEY and CDR2 SVGEGT come from the germline V gene. There are 19 residues in the CDR3. J was trimmed by 1 base and V by 4 bases; bases with no gene match: 12.

V gene TRBV7-2 combines with J gene TRBJ1-2, with D possibly being TRBD1 (5 bases). Germline values: CDR1 SGHTA, CDR2 FQGNSA. Trimming cost V 6 bases and J 2 bases, with 22 bases left between them. This CDR3 spans 17 amino acids. CDR3 amino acids: CASSPTPPGAGNYGYTF. CDR3 coding DNA: TGTGCCAGCAGTCCAACCCCTCCCGGGGCGGGGAACTATGGCTACACCTTC.

The J gene is TRBJ2-7, the V gene TRBV28, with 10 bases matching TRBD1. The V segment lost 9 bases and the J segment 2 bases; nucleotides outside the gene matches: 4. The germline V gene encodes CDR1 MDHEN and CDR2 SYDVKM. The CDR3 runs 13 residues. CDR3 DNA: TGTGCCAGTGACGGGACAGGGGCCTACGAGCAGTACTTC. This codes for CASDGTGAYEQYF.

J is TRBJ2-5 and V is TRBV5-1, with TRBD1 as a possible D gene (5 bases). Germline CDR1 SGHRS, CDR2 YFSETQ. V dropped 0 bases and J dropped 4 bases, with 16 bases sitting between them. The CDR3 is 16 amino acids. The CDR3 is CASSLGAVHQGETQYF. In DNA, the CDR3 is TGCGCCAGCAGCTTGGGGGCCGTCCATCAGGGAGAGACCCAGTACTTC.

The V gene is TRBV6-1, the J gene TRBJ2-1; D is unresolved. With 1 base removed from V and 6 bases from J, the gap between germline ends came to 7 bases. The V gene's germline CDR1 is MNHNS and CDR2 SASEGT. This CDR3 region has 13 residues. In DNA form, the CDR3 reads TGTGCCAGCAGTGAAGTGGTCAGCAATGAGCAGTTCTTC. Protein product: CASSEVVSNEQFF.

The chain combines TRBV14 with TRBJ2-5; D uncertain. V lost 1 base and J 5 bases, leaving 8 bases between the germline ends. The CDR3 contains 13 residues. Germline V gives CDR1 SGHDN, CDR2 FVKESK. CDR3 DNA: TGTGCCAGCAGCCAAGTTGCCTACGAGACCCAGTACTTC. Protein sequence: CASSQVAYETQYF.